This TCR beta chain was identified in a study of cytomegalovirus exposure and HLA in healthy donors. Study-level points and caveats: Association with HLA alleles at 0.05 false discovery rate was found for around 15,000 TCR beta sequences in a later analysis. One variant, a missense change in DCLRE1C, was linked in a later analysis to TCR beta V- and J-gene trimming. Being indistinguishable, some V segments were excluded, TRBV6-2 and TRBV6-3 among them.

A remark on this clone: The antigen remains unidentified.

The length of the CDR3 is 15 residues. In germline, CDR1 is SGDLS, CDR2 YYNGEE. The trim removed 4 bases at V and 2 bases at J, leaving 8 bases unmatched. Donors consisted of healthy bone marrow donors. Use of 60 Vbeta and 13 Jbeta primers characterized the PCR. Sequencing used immunoSEQ multiplex PCR; TCRdb keeps in-frame clones, though not all of them. The table has a few hundred thousand clones, about 80% seen once; the top ten hold approximately 0.5%. Material for sequencing was PBMCs. The sequence came from a woman between 40 and 50 years old in good health and CMV-seronegative. This chain joins TRBV9 and TRBJ2-5, with 7 bases fitting TRBD1. The CDR3 protein is CASSRMRDSQETQYF. CDR3 nucleotides: TGTGCCAGCAGCCGGATGAGGGACAGTCAAGAGACCCAGTACTTC.